A single TCR beta chain is shown here with its context. The antigen is unknown. TCRdb recomputed calls from the reads with MiXCR, one row per CDR3 protein. The sample contains hundreds of thousands of distinct CDR3 sequences, around 32% of which appear only once. The sample originates from a study of T cell repertoires in cytomegalovirus infection. Study summary: CMV infection plus the matching HLA type was flagged by public TCR beta signatures. Study observations and caveats: What dominated the ex vivo response were HLA-C-restricted CMV-specific TCR beta clonotypes.

The CDR3 consists of 16 residues. Trimming removed 1 base from V and 5 bases from J, with 15 bases in between. Germline CDR1 reads ENHRY; CDR2 reads SYGVKD. The rearrangement joins TRBV10-3 to TRBJ2-1, with D tentatively TRBD2 (5 bases). The sequence was obtained from a human donor in good health (CMV status not recorded). Some clones in this sample may be carry-over from other donors' samples. The sample consisted of cultured CD8+ T cells from PBMCs, taken from culture after CMV antigen stimulation. The DNA for the CDR3 is TGTGCCATCAGTGAGTTTGAGGGTGTAAAGGACAATGAGCAGTTCTTC. Translating gives CAISEFEGVKDNEQFF.